This entry lists 21 T cell receptor beta chains sequenced from one sample in a study of T cell responses to AZD1222 COVID-19 vaccine (dated by TCRdb to about 2021). To prepare the library, the immunoSEQ multiplex PCR assay was applied. Sourced from immuneACCESS, this table was stored by TCRdb with only in-frame sequences that have V and J called. A share of the clones is absent; for the studies checked, an unresolved V gene accounts for under half, and the remainder has no known explanation. The sample data list under 150,000 clones, and more than 85% of these were observed just once. The top ten constitute 2.5% to 3.5% of the sample. The label giving this sample's time point can be read as: baseline before first vaccination. The specimen was peripheral blood, collected on day 0 of AZD1222 vaccination. These receptors were obtained from an adult in good health.

This sequence joins TRBV24-1 and TRBJ2-2; TRBD1 might be the D (6 bases). The ends were cut back, 8 bases at V and 2 bases at J, with 17 bases in the middle. This CDR3 comprises 16 residues. Germline V gives CDR1 KGHDR, CDR2 SFDVKD. This chain's CDR3 is CATTVGPGQNTGELFF. In DNA form, the CDR3 reads TGTGCCACCACTGTGGGTCCGGGACAAAACACCGGGGAGCTGTTTTTT.

The table lists this clone with a count of one. The rearrangement joins TRBV5-1 to TRBJ2-2; 8 nucleotides line up with TRBD1. The V segment lost 6 bases and the J segment 1 base; nucleotides outside the gene matches: 2. The CDR3 has 14 amino acids. Per the germline V gene, CDR1 is SGHRS and CDR2 is YFSETQ. CDR3: CASNGQGNTGELFF. In DNA, the CDR3 is TGCGCCAGCAATGGACAGGGGAACACCGGGGAGCTGTTTTTT.

In DNA form, the CDR3 reads TGTGCCATCAGTCAACCGGGACTAGCGGCAGATTCCTACGAGCAGTACTTC. This codes for CAISQPGLAADSYEQYF. The V gene is TRBV10-3, the J gene TRBJ2-7, with 11 bases identical to TRBD2. Germline trimming cut 5 bases from V and 1 base from J; bases unmatched to any gene: 10. CDR1 and CDR2 (germline): ENHRY, SYGVKD. CDR3 size: 17 residues.

The V and J genes are TRBV5-4 and TRBJ2-5; D possibly uses TRBD1 or TRBD2 (5 bases each). Looked up from germline, CDR1 is SGHNT and CDR2 is YYREEE (reference sequence). With 4 bases removed from V and 3 bases from J, the gap between germline ends came to 16 bases. The length of the CDR3 is 15 residues. The DNA of the CDR3 is TGTGCCAGCAGCGATCTCCGGGACGGAAAAGAGACCCAGTACTTC. The encoded protein is CASSDLRDGKETQYF.

The chain has TRBV6-5 and TRBJ2-3; 7 bases align to TRBD2. Losses at the gene ends were 0 bases for V and 4 bases for J; bases not matched to a gene: 4. This CDR3 has 15 residues. CDR1 is MNHEY and CDR2 is SVGAGI in the germline V gene. The CDR3 region has the DNA TGTGCCAGCAGTTACTCTTCCGGGAGGCCAGATACGCAGTATTTT. It specifies CASSYSSGRPDTQYF.

The chain recombines TRBV5-4 with TRBJ1-5; TRBD1 aligns across 7 bases. Germline V CDR1 and CDR2: SGHNT, YYREEE (reference sequence). Trimming removed 1 base from V and 3 bases from J; junction bases left unmatched: 1. The CDR3 runs to 14 residues. In nucleotides, the CDR3 is TGTGCCAGCAGCTTGACAGGGGTCAATCAGCCCCAGCATTTT. It is translated as CASSLTGVNQPQHF.

This chain links TRBV19 with TRBJ2-7; possibly TRBD1 or TRBD2 for D (5 bases each). V lost 3 bases and J lost 4, with 13 bases in between. The CDR3 totals 14 residues. CDR1 LNHDA and CDR2 SQIVND come from the germline V gene (reference sequence). The CDR3 sequence: CASSMGEWGYEQYF. CDR3 DNA: TGTGCCAGTAGTATGGGGGAATGGGGTTACGAGCAGTACTTC. The full variable domain, in which reference TRBV19 and TRBJ2-7 provide the parts outside the CDR3, is DGGITQSPKYLFRKEGQNVTLSCEQNLNHDAMYWYRQDPGQGLRLIYYSQIVNDFQKGDIAEGYSVSREKKESFPLTVTSAQKNPTAFYLCASSMGEWGYEQYFGPGTRLTVT.

A single count supports this clone. The J gene is TRBJ2-2, the V gene TRBV7-2; maybe TRBD2 (6 bases). With 2 bases removed from V and 2 bases from J, the gap between germline ends came to 12 bases. CDR3 length: 16 residues. The germline gives CDR1 SGHTA, CDR2 FQGNSA. The CDR3 spells CASSLTGTPNTGELFF. The CDR3 DNA reads as TGTGCCAGCAGCTTAACCGGGACTCCTAACACCGGGGAGCTGTTTTTT.

This chain links TRBV6-8 with TRBJ2-7; D perhaps matches TRBD2 (6 bases). Trimming cost V 6 bases and J 7 bases, with 22 bases left between them. This CDR3 is built from 15 residues. Germline assignment: CDR1 MNHGY and CDR2 SAAAGT. The CDR3 DNA follows: TGTGCCAGCAGCCGTCACCTTAGGCCCGCGGGAGAGCAGTACTTC. Its protein is CASSRHLRPAGEQYF.

This chain links TRBV30 with TRBJ1-2; D is ambiguous. The CDR3 loop spans 11 amino acids. CDR1 and CDR2 from the germline V gene are GTSNPN and SVGIG (reference sequence). The V and J ends lost 5 bases and 10 bases respectively, with 14 bases between them. Here the CDR3 reads CAWRQAITYTF. DNA for the CDR3: TGTGCCTGGCGGCAGGCGATAACCTACACCTTC.

The rearrangement links TRBV5-4 to TRBJ2-2; D gene ambiguous. V was shortened by 0 bases and J by 3 bases, with 9 bases between the two germline ends. This CDR3 has 15 amino acids. CDR1 is SGHNT, CDR2 YYREEE, per germline (reference sequence). Written as DNA, the CDR3 is TGTGCCAGCAGCTTGGGCGCGGCGGACACCGGGGAGCTGTTTTTT. Amino acids: CASSLGAADTGELFF.

V and J are TRBV11-3 and TRBJ2-1; D not resolved. This CDR3 contains 14 residues. CDR1 and CDR2 (germline): SGHNT, YENEEA. The V end was cut by 3 bases, the J end by 3 bases, with 9 bases between. The CDR3 sequence is CASSLRVNYNEQFF. The CDR3 bases are TGTGCCAGCAGCTTGAGAGTCAACTACAATGAGCAGTTCTTC.

The genes are TRBV18 and TRBJ2-7; perhaps D is TRBD1 or TRBD2 (5 bases each). CDR1 and CDR2 (germline): KGHSH, LQKENI. This CDR3 comprises 16 residues. V shed 2 bases and J shed 0 bases, with 14 bases lying between them. Here the CDR3 DNA reads TGTGCCAGCTCACCATCAGGGACGGGGAGCTCCTACGAGCAGTACTTC. It translates to CASSPSGTGSSYEQYF.

J is TRBJ1-2 and V is TRBV10-2; D may be TRBD1 (6 bases). Germline-derived CDR1 and CDR2 are WSHSY and SAAADI. With 0 bases removed from V and 2 bases from J, the gap between germline ends came to 13 bases. The CDR3 runs to 16 residues. CDR3 residues: CASSESTGQVNYGYTF. Written as DNA, the CDR3 is TGCGCCAGCAGTGAGTCGACAGGTCAGGTCAACTATGGCTACACCTTC.

The genes are TRBV4-1 and TRBJ2-7; 10 nucleotides align to TRBD2. This CDR3 region has 16 residues. The V and J ends lost 0 bases and 4 bases, in that order; junction bases with no gene match: 6. Germline V gene sequence: CDR1 MGHRA, CDR2 YSYEKL. The CDR3, as DNA: TGCGCCAGCAGCCAAGATCCTAGCGGGAGTTTTTACGAGCAGTACTTC. This encodes CASSQDPSGSFYEQYF.

This sequence joins TRBV21-1 and TRBJ1-1; the table's D call of TRBD1 was not tested on the DNA. TRBV21-1 is a known pseudogene. The CDR3 runs to 14 residues. The CDR3 region is CASSPGQGVNEAFF. The CDR3, as DNA: TGTGCCAGCAGTCCCGGACAGGGAGTAAATGAAGCTTTCTTT.

The rearrangement joins TRBV7-9 to TRBJ2-5; D remains ambiguous. Deletions cut 1 base from V and 0 bases from J, with 6 bases between. This CDR3 is built from 14 residues. Germline V gives CDR1 SEHNR, CDR2 FQNEAQ (reference sequence). The CDR3 region has the DNA TGTGCCAGCAGCTTAGGTCGGAACCAAGAGACCCAGTACTTC. It specifies CASSLGRNQETQYF.

A single count supports this clone. V is TRBV19 and J is TRBJ1-6; D gene uncertain. Germline V gene lookup returns CDR1 LNHDA and CDR2 SQIVND (reference sequence). Trimming took off 1 base at V and 0 bases at J, with 7 bases between the two ends. The CDR3 consists of 16 residues. The CDR3 DNA is TGTGCCAGTAGTATAGCGGCGAGCTCCTATAATTCACCCCTCCACTTT. Protein product: CASSIAASSYNSPLHF.

The V and J genes are TRBV3-1 (or the pseudogene TRBV3-2) and TRBJ2-7; 9 bases agree with TRBD1. V was pared by 4 bases and J by 5 bases, with 9 bases of the junction left unmatched. Germline CDR1 reads LGHDT; CDR2 reads YNNKEL (reference sequence). The CDR3 has 15 amino acids. CDR3 amino acids: CASSPPGQGRHEQYF. The CDR3, as DNA: TGTGCCAGCAGCCCACCGGGACAGGGAAGGCACGAGCAGTACTTC.

The V call is TRBV27, the J call TRBJ2-7; the match to TRBD1 covers 7 bases. V was pared by 0 bases and J by 6 bases, with 8 bases of the junction left unmatched. The length of the CDR3 is 15 residues. CDR1 and CDR2 (germline): MNHEY, SMNVEV (reference sequence). This CDR3 reads CASSLSGTALGEQYF. The CDR3 DNA follows: TGTGCCAGCAGTTTATCGGGGACAGCCCTCGGCGAGCAGTACTTC.

The V call is TRBV19, the J call TRBJ1-1; TRBD1 matches at 7 bases. V lost 6 bases and J lost 0; bases outside the gene matches: 7. Germline V gene sequence: CDR1 LNHDA, CDR2 SQIVND (reference sequence). This CDR3 contains 15 residues. DNA of the CDR3: TGTGCCAGTAGCGTTCCGGACAGGCTGAACACTGAAGCTTTCTTT. Residues: CASSVPDRLNTEAFF.